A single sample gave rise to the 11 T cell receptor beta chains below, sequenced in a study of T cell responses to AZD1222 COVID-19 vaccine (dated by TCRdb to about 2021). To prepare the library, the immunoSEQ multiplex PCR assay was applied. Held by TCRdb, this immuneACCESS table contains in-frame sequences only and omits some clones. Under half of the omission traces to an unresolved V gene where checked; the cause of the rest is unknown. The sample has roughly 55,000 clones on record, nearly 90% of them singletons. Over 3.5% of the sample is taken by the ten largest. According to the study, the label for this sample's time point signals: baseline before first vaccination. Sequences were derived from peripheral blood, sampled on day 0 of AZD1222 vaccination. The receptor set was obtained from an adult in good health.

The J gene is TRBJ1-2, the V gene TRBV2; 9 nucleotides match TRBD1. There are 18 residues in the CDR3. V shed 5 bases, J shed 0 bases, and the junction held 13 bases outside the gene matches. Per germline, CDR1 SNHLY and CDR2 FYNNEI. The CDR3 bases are TGTGCCAGCAGTTTTATCCCGGGACAGGGCTTGACTAACTATGGCTACACCTTC. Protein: CASSFIPGQGLTNYGYTF. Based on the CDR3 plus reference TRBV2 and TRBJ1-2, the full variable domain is EPEVTQTPSHQVTQMGQEVILRCVPISNHLYFYWYRQILGQKVEFLVSFYNNEISEKSEIFDDQFSVERPDGSNFTLKIRSTKLEDSAMYFCASSFIPGQGLTNYGYTFGSGTRLTVV.

CDR3 in amino acids: CASRWTVGNQPQHF. The DNA for the CDR3 is TGTGCCAGCAGGTGGACAGTGGGCAATCAGCCCCAGCATTTT. The chain joins TRBV28 to TRBJ1-5; a weak D match, TRBD1 (6 bases). Trimming stripped 6 bases from V and 2 bases from J, with 11 bases between. Germline V gene sequence: CDR1 MDHEN, CDR2 SYDVKM. The CDR3 runs 14 residues.

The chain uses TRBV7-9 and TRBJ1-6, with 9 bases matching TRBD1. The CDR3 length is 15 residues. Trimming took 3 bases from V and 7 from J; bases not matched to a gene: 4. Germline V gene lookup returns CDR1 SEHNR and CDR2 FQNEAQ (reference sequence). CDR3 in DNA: TGTGCCAGCAGCTTCGGACAGGGGAACAATTCACCCCTCCACTTT. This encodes CASSFGQGNNSPLHF.

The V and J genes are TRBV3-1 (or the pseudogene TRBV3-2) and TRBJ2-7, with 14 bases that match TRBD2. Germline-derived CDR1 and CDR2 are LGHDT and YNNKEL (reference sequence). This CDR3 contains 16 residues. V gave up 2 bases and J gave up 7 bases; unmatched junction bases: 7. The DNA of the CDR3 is TGTGCCAGCAGCCAACTGACTAGCGGGGGGGAAGGGGAGCAGTACTTC. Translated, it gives CASSQLTSGGEGEQYF.

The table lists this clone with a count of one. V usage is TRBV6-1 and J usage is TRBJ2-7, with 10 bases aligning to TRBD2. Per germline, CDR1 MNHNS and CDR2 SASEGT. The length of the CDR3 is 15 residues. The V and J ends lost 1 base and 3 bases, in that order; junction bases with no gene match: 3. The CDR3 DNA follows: TGTGCCAGCAGTGAAGAACTAGCGGGGTACTACGAGCAGTACTTC. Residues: CASSEELAGYYEQYF.

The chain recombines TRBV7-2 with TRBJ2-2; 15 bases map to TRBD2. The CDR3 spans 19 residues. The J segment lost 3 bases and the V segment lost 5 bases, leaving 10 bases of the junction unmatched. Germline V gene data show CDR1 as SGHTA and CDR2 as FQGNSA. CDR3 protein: CASSLGTSGGPWDTGELFF. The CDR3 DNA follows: TGTGCCAGCAGCCTGGGGACTAGCGGGGGGCCCTGGGACACCGGGGAGCTGTTTTTT.

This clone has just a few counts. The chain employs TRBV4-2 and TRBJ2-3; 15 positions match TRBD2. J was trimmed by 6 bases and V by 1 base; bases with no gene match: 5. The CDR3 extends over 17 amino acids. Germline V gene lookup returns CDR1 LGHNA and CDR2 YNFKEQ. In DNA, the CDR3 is TGTGCCAGCAGCCAAGCCGGACTAGCGGGGGGGTATGATACGCAGTATTTT. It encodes CASSQAGLAGGYDTQYF.

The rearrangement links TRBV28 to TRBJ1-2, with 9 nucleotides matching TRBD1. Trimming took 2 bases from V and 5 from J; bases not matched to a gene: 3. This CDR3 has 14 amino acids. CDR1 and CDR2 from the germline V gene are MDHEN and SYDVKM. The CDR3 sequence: CASSLGTGSYGYTF. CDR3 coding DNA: TGTGCCAGCAGTTTAGGGACAGGGAGTTATGGCTACACCTTC.

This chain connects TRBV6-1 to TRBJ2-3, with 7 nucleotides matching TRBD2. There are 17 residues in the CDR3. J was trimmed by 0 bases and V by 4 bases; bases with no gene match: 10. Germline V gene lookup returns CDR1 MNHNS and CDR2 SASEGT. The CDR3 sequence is CASSATSRGGSTDTQYF. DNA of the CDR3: TGTGCCAGCAGTGCCACCTCGCGCGGGGGTAGCACAGATACGCAGTATTTT.

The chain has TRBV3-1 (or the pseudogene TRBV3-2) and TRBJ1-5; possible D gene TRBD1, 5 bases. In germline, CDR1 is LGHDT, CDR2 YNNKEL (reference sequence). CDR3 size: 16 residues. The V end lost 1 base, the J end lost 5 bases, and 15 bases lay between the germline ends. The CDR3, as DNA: TGTGCCAGCAGCCAAGGTTCAGGGAGGGGAGATCAGCCCCAGCATTTT. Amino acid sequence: CASSQGSGRGDQPQHF.

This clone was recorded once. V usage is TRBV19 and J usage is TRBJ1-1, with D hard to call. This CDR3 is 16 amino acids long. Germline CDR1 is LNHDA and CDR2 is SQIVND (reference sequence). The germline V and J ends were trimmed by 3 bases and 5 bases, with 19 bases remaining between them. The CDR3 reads CASSMMHIDPRTEAFF. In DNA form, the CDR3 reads TGTGCCAGTAGTATGATGCATATCGACCCGAGGACTGAAGCTTTCTTT. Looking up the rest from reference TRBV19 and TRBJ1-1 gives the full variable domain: DGGITQSPKYLFRKEGQNVTLSCEQNLNHDAMYWYRQDPGQGLRLIYYSQIVNDFQKGDIAEGYSVSREKKESFPLTVTSAQKNPTAFYLCASSMMHIDPRTEAFFGQGTRLTVV.